Reported below is one TCR beta chain. As yet, its antigen is unknown. CDR3 length equals 13 residues. Trimming removed 4 bases from V and 4 bases from J, with 11 bases in between. Germline CDR1 reads SGHRS; CDR2 reads YFSETQ. The record originates from a study of graft-versus-host responses after intestinal transplantation. Study background: Multivisceral, liver-intestinal, or isolated intestinal grafts went to recipients. Recipients across the board were started on anti-thymocyte globulin induction, then kept on tacrolimus and steroids for approximately three years.

Sequenced by immunoSEQ multiplex PCR; TCRdb stores in-frame clones only, minus some. The sample holds some 79,000 clones; approximately 88% are singletons and the top ten take roughly 0.31%. The clonotype comes from a human donor who received an intestinal transplant. The sequencing used unstimulated CD4+ T cells sorted from spleen or lymph node cells, collected before intestinal transplant. This sequence joins TRBV5-1 and TRBJ1-2; perhaps TRBD1 as D (5 bases). This CDR3 reads CASSAGRTYGYTF. In nucleotides, the CDR3 is TGCGCCAGCAGCGCGGGACGGACCTATGGCTACACCTTC.